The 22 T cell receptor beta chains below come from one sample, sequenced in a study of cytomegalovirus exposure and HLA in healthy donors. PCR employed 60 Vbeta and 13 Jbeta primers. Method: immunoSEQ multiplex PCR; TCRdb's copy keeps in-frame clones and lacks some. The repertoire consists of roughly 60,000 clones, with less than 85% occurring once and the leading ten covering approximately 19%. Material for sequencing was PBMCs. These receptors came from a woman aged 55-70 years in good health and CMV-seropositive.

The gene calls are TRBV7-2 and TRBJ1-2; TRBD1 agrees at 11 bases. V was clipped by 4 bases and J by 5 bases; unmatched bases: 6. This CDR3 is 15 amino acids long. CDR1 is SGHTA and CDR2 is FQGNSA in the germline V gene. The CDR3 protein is CASSSGQGARYGYTF. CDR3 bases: TGTGCCAGCAGCTCCGGACAGGGGGCTCGGTATGGCTACACCTTC.

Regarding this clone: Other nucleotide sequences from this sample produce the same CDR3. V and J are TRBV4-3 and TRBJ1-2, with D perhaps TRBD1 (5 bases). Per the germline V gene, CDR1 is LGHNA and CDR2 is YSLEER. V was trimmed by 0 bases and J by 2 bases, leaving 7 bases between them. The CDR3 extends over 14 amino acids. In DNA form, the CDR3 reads TGCGCCAGCAGCCAAGATTCAGGGAACTATGGCTACACCTTC. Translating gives CASSQDSGNYGYTF.

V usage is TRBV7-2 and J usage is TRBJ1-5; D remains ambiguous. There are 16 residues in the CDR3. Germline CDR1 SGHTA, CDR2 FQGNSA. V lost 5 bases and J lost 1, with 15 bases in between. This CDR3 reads CASSPWTLTSNQPQHF. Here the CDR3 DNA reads TGTGCCAGCAGCCCCTGGACTTTAACAAGCAATCAGCCCCAGCATTTT.

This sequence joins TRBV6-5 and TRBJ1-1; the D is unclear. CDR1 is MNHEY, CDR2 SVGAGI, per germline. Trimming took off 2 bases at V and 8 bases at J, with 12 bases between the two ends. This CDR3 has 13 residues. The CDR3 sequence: CASSYEAGREAFF. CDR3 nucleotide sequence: TGTGCCAGCAGTTACGAGGCGGGCAGGGAAGCTTTCTTT.

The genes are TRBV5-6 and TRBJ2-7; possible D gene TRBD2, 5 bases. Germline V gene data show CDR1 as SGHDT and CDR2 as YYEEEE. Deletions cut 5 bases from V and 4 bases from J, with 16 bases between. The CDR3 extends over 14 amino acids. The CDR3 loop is CASSPGIASYEQYF. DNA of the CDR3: TGTGCCAGCAGTCCCGGGATAGCTTCTTACGAGCAGTACTTC.

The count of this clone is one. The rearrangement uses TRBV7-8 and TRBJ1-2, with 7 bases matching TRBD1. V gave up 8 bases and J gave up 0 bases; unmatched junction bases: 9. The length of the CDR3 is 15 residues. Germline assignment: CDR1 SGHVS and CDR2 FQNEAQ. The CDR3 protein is CASFPGQYSNYGYTF. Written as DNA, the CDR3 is TGTGCCAGCTTCCCGGGACAGTATTCTAACTATGGCTACACCTTC.

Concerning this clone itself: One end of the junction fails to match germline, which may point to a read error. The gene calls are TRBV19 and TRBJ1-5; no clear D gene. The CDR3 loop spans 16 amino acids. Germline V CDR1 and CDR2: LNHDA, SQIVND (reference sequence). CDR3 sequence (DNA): TGTGTCAGTAGTATTCCATTGGGGAGAAGCAATCAGCCCCAGCATTTT. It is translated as CVSSIPLGRSNQPQHF.

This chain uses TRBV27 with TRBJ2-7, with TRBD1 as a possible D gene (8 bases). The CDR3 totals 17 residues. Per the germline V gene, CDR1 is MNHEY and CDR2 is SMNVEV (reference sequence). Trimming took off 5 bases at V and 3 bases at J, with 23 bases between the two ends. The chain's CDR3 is CASSPGVTGEGYYEQYF. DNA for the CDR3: TGTGCCAGCAGTCCCGGGGTGACAGGGGAGGGGTACTACGAGCAGTACTTC.

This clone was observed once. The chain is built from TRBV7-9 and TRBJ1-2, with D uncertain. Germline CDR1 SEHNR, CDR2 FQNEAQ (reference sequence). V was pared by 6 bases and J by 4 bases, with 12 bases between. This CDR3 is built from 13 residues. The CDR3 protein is CASSSGARYGYTF. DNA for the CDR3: TGTGCCAGCAGTAGCGGTGCACGCTATGGCTACACCTTC.

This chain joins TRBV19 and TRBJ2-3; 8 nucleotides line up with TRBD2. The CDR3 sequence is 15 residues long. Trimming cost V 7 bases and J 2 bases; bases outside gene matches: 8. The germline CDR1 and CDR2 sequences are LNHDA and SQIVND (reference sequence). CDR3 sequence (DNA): TGTGCCAGTACTCAGCGGGGGCTATACACAGATACGCAGTATTTT. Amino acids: CASTQRGLYTDTQYF.

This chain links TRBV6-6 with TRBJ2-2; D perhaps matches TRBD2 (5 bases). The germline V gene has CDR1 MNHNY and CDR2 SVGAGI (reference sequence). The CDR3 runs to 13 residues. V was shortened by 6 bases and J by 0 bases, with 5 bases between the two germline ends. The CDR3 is CASRDSNTGELFF. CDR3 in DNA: TGTGCCAGCAGGGACTCGAACACCGGGGAGCTGTTTTTT.

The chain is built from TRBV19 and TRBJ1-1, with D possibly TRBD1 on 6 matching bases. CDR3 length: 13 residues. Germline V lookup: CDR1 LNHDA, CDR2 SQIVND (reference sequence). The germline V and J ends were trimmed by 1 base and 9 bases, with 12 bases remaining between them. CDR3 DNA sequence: TGTGCCAGTAGTATAGGGACAGTTCCACAAGCTTTCTTT. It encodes CASSIGTVPQAFF.

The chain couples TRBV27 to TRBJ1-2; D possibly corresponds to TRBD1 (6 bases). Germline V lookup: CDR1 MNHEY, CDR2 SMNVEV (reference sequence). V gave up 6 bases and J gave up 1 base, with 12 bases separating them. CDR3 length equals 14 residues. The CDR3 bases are TGTGCCAGCAGGAACAGGGTGGATAACTATGGCTACACCTTC. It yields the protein CASRNRVDNYGYTF.

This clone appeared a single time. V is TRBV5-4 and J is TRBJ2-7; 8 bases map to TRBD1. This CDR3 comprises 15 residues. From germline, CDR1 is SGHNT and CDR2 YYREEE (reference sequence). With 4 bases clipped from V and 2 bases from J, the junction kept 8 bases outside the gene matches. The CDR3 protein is CASSPGQGTAYEQYF. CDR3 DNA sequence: TGTGCCAGCAGCCCTGGACAGGGTACGGCCTACGAGCAGTACTTC.

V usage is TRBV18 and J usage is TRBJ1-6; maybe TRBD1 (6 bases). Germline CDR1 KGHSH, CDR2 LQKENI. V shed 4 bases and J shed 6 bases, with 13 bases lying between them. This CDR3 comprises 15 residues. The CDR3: CASSLGASGNSPLHF. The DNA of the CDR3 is TGTGCCAGCTCACTGGGGGCTTCGGGTAATTCACCCCTCCACTTT.

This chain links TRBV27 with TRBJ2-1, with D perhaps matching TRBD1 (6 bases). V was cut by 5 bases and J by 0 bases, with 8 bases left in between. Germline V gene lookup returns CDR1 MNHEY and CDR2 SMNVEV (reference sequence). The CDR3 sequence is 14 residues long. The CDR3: CASSPQGSYNEQFF. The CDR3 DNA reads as TGTGCCAGCAGTCCACAGGGCTCCTACAATGAGCAGTTCTTC.

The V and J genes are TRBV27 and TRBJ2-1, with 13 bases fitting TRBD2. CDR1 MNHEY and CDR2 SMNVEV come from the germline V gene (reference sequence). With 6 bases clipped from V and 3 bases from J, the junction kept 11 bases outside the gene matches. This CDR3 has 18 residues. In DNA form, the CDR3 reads TGTGCCAGCAGGACGAAGACTAGCGGGGGGTCATTCTACAATGAGCAGTTCTTC. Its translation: CASRTKTSGGSFYNEQFF.

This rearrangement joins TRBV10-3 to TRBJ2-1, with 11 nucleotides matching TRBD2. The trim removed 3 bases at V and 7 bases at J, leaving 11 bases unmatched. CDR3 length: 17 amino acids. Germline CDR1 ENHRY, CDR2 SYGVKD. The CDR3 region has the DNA TGTGCCATCAGTGACCTCTATAGCGGGGGGGCGAGGAATGAGCAGTTCTTC. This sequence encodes CAISDLYSGGARNEQFF.

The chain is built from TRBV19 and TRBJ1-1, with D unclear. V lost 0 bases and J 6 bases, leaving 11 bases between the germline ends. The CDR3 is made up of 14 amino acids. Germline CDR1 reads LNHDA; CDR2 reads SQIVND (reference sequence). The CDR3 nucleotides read TGTGCCAGTAGTATAGATGGAGGGAAGGCTGAAGCTTTCTTT. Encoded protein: CASSIDGGKAEAFF.

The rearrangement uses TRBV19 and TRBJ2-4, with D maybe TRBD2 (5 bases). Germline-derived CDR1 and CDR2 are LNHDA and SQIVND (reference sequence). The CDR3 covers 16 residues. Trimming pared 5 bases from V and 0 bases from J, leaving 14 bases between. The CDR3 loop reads CASSSAEGLAKNIQYF. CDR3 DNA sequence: TGTGCCAGTAGTTCCGCAGAGGGTCTAGCCAAAAACATTCAGTACTTC.

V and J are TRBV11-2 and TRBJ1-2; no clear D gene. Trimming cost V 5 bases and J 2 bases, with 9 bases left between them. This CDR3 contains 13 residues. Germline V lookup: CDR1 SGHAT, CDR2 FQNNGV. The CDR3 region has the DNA TGTGCCAGCAGCGGGCCCGGAAACTATGGCTACACCTTC. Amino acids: CASSGPGNYGYTF.

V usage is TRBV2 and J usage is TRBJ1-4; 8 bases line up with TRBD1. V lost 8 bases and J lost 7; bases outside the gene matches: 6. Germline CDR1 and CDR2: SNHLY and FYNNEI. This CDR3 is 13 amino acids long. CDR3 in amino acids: CASSQGVSEKLFF. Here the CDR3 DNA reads TGTGCCAGCTCACAGGGGGTGAGTGAAAAACTGTTTTTT. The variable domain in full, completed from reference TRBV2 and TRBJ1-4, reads EPEVTQTPSHQVTQMGQEVILRCVPISNHLYFYWYRQILGQKVEFLVSFYNNEISEKSEIFDDQFSVERPDGSNFTLKIRSTKLEDSAMYFCASSQGVSEKLFFGSGTQLSVL.